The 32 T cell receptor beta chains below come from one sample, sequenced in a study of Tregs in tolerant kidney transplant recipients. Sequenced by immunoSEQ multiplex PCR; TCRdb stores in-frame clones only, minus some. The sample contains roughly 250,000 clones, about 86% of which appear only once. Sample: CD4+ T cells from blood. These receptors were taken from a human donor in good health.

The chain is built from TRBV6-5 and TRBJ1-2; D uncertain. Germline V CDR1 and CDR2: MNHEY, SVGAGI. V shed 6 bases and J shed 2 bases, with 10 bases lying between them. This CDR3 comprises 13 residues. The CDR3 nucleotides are TGTGCCAGCAGCTCGACAACAAACTATGGCTACACCTTC. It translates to CASSSTTNYGYTF.

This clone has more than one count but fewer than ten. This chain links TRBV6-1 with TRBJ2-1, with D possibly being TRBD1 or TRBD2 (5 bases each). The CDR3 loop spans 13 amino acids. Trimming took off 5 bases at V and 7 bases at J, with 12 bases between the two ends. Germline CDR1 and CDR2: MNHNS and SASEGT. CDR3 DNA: TGTGCCAGCAGTACCCGGGACGAAAATGAGCAGTTCTTC. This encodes CASSTRDENEQFF.

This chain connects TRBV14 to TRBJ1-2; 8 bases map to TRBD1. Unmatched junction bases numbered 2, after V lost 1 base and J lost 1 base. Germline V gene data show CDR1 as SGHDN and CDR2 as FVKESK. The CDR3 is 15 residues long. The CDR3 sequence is CASSQVTGVNYGYTF. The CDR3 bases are TGTGCCAGCAGCCAAGTGACAGGGGTTAACTATGGCTACACCTTC.

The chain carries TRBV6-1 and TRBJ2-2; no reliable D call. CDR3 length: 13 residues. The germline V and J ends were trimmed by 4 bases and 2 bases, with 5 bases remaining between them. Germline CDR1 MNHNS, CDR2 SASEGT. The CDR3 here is CASSGVNTGELFF. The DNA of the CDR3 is TGTGCCAGCAGTGGTGTCAACACCGGGGAGCTGTTTTTT.

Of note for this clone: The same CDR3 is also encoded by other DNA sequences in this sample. CDR3 in amino acids: CASSWDRVETQYF. The CDR3 DNA follows: TGCGCCAGCAGCTGGGACAGGGTGGAGACCCAGTACTTC. This chain links TRBV5-1 with TRBJ2-5, with 9 nucleotides matching TRBD1. The CDR3 extends over 13 amino acids. V was clipped by 3 bases and J by 5 bases; unmatched bases: 2. Germline values: CDR1 SGHRS, CDR2 YFSETQ.

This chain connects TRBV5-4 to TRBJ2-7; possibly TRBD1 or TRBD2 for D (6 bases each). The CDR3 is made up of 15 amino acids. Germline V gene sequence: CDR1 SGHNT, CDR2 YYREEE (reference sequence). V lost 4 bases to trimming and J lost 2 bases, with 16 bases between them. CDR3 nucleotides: TGTGCCAGCAGCCGGGAGTCCGGACAGACCTACGAGCAGTACTTC. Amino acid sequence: CASSRESGQTYEQYF.

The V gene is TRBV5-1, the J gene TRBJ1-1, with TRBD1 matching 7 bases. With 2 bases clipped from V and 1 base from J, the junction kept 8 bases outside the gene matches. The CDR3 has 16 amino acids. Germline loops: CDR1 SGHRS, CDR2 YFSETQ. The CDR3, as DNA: TGCGCCAGCAGCTTTGGGGACAGCCGAGCGAACACTGAAGCTTTCTTT. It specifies CASSFGDSRANTEAFF.

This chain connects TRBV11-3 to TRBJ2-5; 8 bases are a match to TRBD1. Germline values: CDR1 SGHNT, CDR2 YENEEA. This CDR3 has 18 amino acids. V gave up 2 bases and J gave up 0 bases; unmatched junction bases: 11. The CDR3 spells CASSLSFGGRGHQETQYF. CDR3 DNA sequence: TGTGCCAGCAGCTTAAGTTTCGGGGGCAGGGGGCACCAAGAGACCCAGTACTTC.

The CDR3 DNA follows: TGTGCCACCAGCAGAGCGTACTATGAGCAGTTCTTC. This translates into CATSRAYYEQFF. This chain connects TRBV15 to TRBJ2-1; D is ambiguous. The V end lost 1 base, the J end lost 8 bases, and 6 bases lay between the germline ends. This CDR3 spans 12 amino acids. Germline values: CDR1 LNHNV, CDR2 YYDKDF (reference sequence). The variable domain in full, with the rest retrieved from reference TRBV15 and TRBJ2-1, is DAMVIQNPRYQVTQFGKPVTLSCSQTLNHNVMYWYQQKSSQAPKLLFHYYDKDFNNEADTPDNFQSRRPNTSFCFLDIRSPGLGDTAMYLCATSRAYYEQFFGPGTRLTVL.

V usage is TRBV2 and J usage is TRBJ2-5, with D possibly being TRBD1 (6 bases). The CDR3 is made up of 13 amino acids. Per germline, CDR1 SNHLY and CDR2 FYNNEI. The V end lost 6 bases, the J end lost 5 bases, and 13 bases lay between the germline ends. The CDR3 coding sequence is TGTGCCAGCAGGGACAGACCTGGGGAGACCCAGTACTTC. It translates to CASRDRPGETQYF.

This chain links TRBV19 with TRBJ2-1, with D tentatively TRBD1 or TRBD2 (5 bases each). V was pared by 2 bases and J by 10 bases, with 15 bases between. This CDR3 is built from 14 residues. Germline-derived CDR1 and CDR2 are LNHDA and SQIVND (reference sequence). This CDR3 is CASSISADTREQFF. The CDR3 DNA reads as TGTGCCAGTAGTATATCAGCGGACACGCGGGAGCAGTTCTTC.

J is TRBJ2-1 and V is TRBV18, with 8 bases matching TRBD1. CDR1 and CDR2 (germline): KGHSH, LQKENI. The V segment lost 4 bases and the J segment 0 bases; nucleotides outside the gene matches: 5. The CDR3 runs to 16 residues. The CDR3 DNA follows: TGTGCCAGCTCACGGGACAGGAAGAACTCCTACAATGAGCAGTTCTTC. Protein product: CASSRDRKNSYNEQFF. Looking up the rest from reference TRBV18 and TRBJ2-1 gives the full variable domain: NAGVMQNPRHLVRRRGQEARLRCSPMKGHSHVYWYRQLPEEGLKFMVYLQKENIIDESGMPKERFSAEFPKEGPSILRIQQVVRGDSAAYFCASSRDRKNSYNEQFFGPGTRLTVL.

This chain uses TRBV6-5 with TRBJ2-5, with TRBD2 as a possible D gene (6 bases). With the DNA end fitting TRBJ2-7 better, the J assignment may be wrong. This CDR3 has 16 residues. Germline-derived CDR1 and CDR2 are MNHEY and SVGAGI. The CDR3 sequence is CASSYALARGAYEQYF. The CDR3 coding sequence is TGTGCCAGCAGTTACGCCCTCGCGCGGGGAGCCTACGAGCAGTACTTC.

The CDR3 nucleotides are TGCGCCAGCAGCTTGGCGAGGACGGGCACTGGCGAAGATACGCAGTATTTT. Translated: CASSLARTGTGEDTQYF. The rearrangement joins TRBV5-1 to TRBJ2-3; no clear D. V was clipped by 0 bases and J by 5 bases, with 19 bases between them. Germline V lookup: CDR1 SGHRS, CDR2 YFSETQ. This CDR3 comprises 17 residues. Together with reference TRBV5-1 and TRBJ2-3, the CDR3 gives the full variable domain: KAGVTQTPRYLIKTRGQQVTLSCSPISGHRSVSWYQQTPGQGLQFLFEYFSETQRNKGNFPGRFSGRQFSNSRSEMNVSTLELGDSALYLCASSLARTGTGEDTQYFGPGTRLTVL.

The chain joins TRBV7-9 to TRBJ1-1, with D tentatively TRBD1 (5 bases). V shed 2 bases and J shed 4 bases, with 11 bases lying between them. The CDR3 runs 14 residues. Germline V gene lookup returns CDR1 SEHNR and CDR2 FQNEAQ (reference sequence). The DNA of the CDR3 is TGTGCCAGCAGCTTACGGGGCTTGGGCACTGAAGCTTTCTTT. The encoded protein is CASSLRGLGTEAFF. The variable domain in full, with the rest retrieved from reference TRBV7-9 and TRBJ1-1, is DTGVSQNPRHKITKRGQNVTFRCDPISEHNRLYWYRQTLGQGPEFLTYFQNEAQLEKSRLLSDRFSAERPKGSFSTLEIQRTEQGDSAMYLCASSLRGLGTEAFFGQGTRLTVV.

CDR3 DNA: TGTGCCAGCAGTCCCTGGACAGGGGGGAACCAAGAGACCCAGTACTTC. Its protein product is CASSPWTGGNQETQYF. The genes are TRBV6-6 and TRBJ2-5; 10 bases agree with TRBD1. The V gene end was trimmed by 5 bases and the J gene end by 0 bases; junction bases not matched to a gene: 6. Germline loops: CDR1 MNHNY, CDR2 SVGAGI (reference sequence). This CDR3 spans 16 amino acids.

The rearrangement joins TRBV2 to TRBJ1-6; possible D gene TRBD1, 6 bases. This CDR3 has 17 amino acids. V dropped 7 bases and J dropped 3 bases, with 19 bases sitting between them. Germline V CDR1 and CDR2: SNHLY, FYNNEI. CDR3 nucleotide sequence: TGTGCCAGCACCCAGAACGTGCAGGGGTTCTATAATTCACCCCTCCACTTT. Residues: CASTQNVQGFYNSPLHF. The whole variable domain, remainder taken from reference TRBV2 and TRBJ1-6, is EPEVTQTPSHQVTQMGQEVILRCVPISNHLYFYWYRQILGQKVEFLVSFYNNEISEKSEIFDDQFSVERPDGSNFTLKIRSTKLEDSAMYFCASTQNVQGFYNSPLHFGNGTRLTVT.

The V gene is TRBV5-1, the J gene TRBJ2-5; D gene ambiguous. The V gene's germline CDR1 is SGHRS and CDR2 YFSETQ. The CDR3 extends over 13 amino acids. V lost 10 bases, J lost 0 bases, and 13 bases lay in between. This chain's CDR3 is CACPEGYQETQYF. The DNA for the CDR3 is TGCGCCTGCCCCGAAGGGTACCAAGAGACCCAGTACTTC.

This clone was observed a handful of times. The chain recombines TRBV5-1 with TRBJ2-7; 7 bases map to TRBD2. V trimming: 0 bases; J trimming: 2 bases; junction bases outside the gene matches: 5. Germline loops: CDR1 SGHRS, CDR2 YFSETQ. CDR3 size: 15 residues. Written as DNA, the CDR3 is TGCGCCAGCAGCTTGGGGGGAGGGCTCACCTACGAGCAGTACTTC. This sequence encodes CASSLGGGLTYEQYF.

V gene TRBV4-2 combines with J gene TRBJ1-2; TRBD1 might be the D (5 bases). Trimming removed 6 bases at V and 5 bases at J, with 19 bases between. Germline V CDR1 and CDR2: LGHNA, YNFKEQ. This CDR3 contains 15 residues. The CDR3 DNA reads TGTGCCAGCAGTCAAAGGCCTGGCGCAGGGTATGGCTACACCTTC. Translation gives CASSQRPGAGYGYTF.

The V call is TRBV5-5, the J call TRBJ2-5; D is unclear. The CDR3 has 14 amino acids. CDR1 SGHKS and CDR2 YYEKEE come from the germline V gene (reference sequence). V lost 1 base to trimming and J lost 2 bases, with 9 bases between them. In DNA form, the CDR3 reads TGTGCCAGCAGCTTGCTTGTCCAGCAAGAGACCCAGTACTTC. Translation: CASSLLVQQETQYF.

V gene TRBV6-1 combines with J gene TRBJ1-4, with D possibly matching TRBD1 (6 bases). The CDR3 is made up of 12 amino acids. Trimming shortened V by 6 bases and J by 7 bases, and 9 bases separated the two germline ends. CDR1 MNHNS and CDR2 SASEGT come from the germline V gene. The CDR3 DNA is TGTGCCAGCAGAGGGGGGAGTGAAAAACTGTTTTTT. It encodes CASRGGSEKLFF.

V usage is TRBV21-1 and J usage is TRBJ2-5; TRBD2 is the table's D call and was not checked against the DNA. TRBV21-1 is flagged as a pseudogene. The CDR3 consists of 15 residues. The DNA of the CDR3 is TGTGCCAGCAGCACCAGAGCGGGGAAGGAAGAGACCCAGTACTTC. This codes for CASSTRAGKEETQYF.

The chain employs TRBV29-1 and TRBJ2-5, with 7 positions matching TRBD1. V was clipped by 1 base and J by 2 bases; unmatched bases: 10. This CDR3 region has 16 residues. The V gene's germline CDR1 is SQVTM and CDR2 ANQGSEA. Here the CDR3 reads CSVEGYRDSYQETQYF. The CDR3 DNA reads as TGCAGCGTTGAAGGGTACAGGGACAGCTATCAAGAGACCCAGTACTTC.

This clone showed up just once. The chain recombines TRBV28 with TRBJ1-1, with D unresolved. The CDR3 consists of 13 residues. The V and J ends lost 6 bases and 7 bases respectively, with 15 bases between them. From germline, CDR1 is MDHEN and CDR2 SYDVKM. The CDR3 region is CASRRYRGVEAFF. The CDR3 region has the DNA TGTGCCAGCAGACGCTATCGGGGAGTTGAAGCTTTCTTT.

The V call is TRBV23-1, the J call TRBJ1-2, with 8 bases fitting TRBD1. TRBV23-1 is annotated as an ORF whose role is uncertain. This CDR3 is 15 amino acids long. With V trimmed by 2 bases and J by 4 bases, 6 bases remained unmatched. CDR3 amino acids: CASSQRGTGFYGYTF. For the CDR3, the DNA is TGCGCCAGCAGTCAACGCGGGACAGGCTTCTATGGCTACACCTTC.

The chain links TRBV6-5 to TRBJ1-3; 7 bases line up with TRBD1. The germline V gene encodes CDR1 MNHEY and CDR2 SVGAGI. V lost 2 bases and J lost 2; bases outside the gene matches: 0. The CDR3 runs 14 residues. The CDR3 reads CASSYTGAGNTIYF. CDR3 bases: TGTGCCAGCAGTTACACAGGGGCTGGAAACACCATATATTTT.

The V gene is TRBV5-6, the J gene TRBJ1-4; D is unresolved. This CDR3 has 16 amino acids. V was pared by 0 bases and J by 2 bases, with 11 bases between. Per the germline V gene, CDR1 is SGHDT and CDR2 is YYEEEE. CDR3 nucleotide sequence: TGTGCCAGCAGCTTGGGCCCCAGTGCGACTAATGAAAAACTGTTTTTT. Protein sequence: CASSLGPSATNEKLFF.

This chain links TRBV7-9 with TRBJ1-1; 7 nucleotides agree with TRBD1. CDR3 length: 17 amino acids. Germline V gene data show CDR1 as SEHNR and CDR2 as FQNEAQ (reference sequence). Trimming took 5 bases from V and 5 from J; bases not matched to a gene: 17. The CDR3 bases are TGTGCCAGCAGCCGATCCTCCTCCGACAGGGCGAAGACTGAAGCTTTCTTT. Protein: CASSRSSSDRAKTEAFF.

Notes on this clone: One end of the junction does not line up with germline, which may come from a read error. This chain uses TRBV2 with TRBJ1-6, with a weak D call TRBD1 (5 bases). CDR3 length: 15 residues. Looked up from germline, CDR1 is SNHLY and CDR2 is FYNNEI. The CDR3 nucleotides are TGTGCCAGCTCGATGGGGGGTCCCTACAATTCACCCCTCCACTTT. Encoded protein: CASSMGGPYNSPLHF.

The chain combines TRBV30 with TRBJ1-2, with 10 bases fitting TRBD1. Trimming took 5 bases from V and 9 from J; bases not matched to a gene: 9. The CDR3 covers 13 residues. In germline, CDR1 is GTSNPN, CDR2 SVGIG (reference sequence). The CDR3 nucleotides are TGTGCCTGGGTCAGGGACAGGGGTTATAGCTACACCTTC. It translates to CAWVRDRGYSYTF. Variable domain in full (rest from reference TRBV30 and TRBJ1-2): SQTIHQWPATLVQPVGSPLSLECTVEGTSNPNLYWYRQAAGRGLQLLFYSVGIGQISSEVPQNLSASRPQDRQFILSSKKLLLSDSGFYLCAWVRDRGYSYTFGSGTRLTVV.

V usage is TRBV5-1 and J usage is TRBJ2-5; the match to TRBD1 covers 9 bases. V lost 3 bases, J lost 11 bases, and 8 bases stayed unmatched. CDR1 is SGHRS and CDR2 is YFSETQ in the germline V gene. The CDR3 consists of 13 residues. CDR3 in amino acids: CASSWDRAREQYF. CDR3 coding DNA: TGCGCCAGCAGCTGGGACAGGGCAAGAGAGCAGTACTTC.